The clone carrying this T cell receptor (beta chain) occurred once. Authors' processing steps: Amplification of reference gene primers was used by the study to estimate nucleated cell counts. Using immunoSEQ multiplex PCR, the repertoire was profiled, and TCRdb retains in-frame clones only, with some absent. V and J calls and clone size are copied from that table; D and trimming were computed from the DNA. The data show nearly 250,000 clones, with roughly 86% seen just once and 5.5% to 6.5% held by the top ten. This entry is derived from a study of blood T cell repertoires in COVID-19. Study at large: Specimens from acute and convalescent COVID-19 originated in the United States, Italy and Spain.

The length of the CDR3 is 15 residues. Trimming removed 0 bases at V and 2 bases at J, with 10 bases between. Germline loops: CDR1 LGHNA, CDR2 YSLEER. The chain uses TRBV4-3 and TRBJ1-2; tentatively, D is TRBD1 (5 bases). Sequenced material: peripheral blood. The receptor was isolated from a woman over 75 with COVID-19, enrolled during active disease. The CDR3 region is CASSQEKGLNYGYTF. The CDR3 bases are TGCGCCAGCAGCCAAGAAAAGGGGTTAAACTATGGCTACACCTTC.